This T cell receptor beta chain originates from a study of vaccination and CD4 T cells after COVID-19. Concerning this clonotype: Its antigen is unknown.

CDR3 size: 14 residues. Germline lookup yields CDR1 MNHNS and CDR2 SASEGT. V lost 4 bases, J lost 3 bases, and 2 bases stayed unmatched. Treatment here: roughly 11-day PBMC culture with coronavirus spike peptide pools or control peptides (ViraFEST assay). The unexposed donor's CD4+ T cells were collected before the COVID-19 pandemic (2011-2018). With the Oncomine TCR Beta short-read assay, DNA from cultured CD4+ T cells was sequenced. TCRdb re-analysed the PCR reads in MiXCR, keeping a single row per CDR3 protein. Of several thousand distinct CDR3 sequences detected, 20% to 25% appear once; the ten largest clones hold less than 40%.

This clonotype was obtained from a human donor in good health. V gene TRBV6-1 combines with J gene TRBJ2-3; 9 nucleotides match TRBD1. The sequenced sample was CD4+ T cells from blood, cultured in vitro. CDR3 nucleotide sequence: TGTGCCAGCAGTGGGGGACAGGGAACAGATACGCAGTATTTT. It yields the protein CASSGGQGTDTQYF.